This entry is about one T cell receptor beta chain. Its matching antigen is unknown. Sorting yielded triplicates of 300,000 cells for each CD8+ T cell subset. Naive CD8+ T cells showed CD45RO-CCR7+CD27+CD95-. This CDR3 has 16 amino acids. Germline V gene lookup returns CDR1 SEHNR and CDR2 FQNEAQ (reference sequence). Through 5' RACE with UMI labels, the TRB cDNA libraries were prepared. With the 5' RACE reads reprocessed, TCRdb shows one record per CDR3 protein and no DNA. In total, the table holds over 95,000 distinct CDR3 sequences. These data come from a study of CXCR3-negative and CXCR3-positive naive CD8 T cells. Background on the study: For each library, about 1.5 +/- 0.3 million TRB reads were obtained, about 135 million in total. Whole-study findings and limits: Naive cells used TRBV-TRBJ genes in much the same way whether CXCR3-negative or CXCR3-positive; memory cells did not. Compared with CXCR3-negative naive cells, CXCR3-positive naive cells showed more hydrophobic TRB CDR3s.

Material for sequencing was naive CXCR3+ CD8+ T cells from blood. Described subset: CD45RO-CCR7+CD27+CD95- naive CD8+ T cells expressing CXCR3 (TNR3+). This chain connects TRBV7-9 to TRBJ2-3; TCRdb's D gene call, TRBD1, goes unchecked for lack of DNA. This clonotype originated in a human donor in good health. Some clones in this sample may be carry-over from other donors' samples. The CDR3 sequence: CASSDSRVISTDTQYF. The full variable domain, its missing parts supplied by reference TRBV7-9 and TRBJ2-3, is DTGVSQNPRHKITKRGQNVTFRCDPISEHNRLYWYRQTLGQGPEFLTYFQNEAQLEKSRLLSDRFSAERPKGSFSTLEIQRTEQGDSAMYLCASSDSRVISTDTQYFGPGTRLTVL.